This TCR beta chain was documented in a study of T cell repertoires in cytomegalovirus infection. MiXCR, run by TCRdb on the reads, gives a single entry per CDR3 protein. The sample lists roughly 320,000 distinct CDR3 sequences; 9.5% were seen once. Germline CDR1 LNHNV, CDR2 YYDKDF (reference sequence). This CDR3 spans 14 amino acids. Regarding this clonotype: Germline is not matched at one junction end, which may reflect a read error.

The chain combines TRBV15 with TRBJ2-7; 9 bases are shared with TRBD2. The sequenced sample was PBMCs. The source is a human donor in good health (CMV status not recorded). Some clones in this sample may be carry-over from other donors' samples. The CDR3 sequence: CAEKREVRSCEQYF. For the CDR3, the DNA is TGTGCCGAAAAGCGGGAGGTTCGATCCTGCGAGCAGTACTTC. Drawing the rest from reference TRBV15 and TRBJ2-7, the complete variable domain is DAMVIQNPRYQVTQFGKPVTLSCSQTLNHNVMYWYQQKSSQAPKLLFHYYDKDFNNEADTPDNFQSRRPNTSFCFLDIRSPGLGDTAMYLCAEKREVRSCEQYFGPGTRLTVT.